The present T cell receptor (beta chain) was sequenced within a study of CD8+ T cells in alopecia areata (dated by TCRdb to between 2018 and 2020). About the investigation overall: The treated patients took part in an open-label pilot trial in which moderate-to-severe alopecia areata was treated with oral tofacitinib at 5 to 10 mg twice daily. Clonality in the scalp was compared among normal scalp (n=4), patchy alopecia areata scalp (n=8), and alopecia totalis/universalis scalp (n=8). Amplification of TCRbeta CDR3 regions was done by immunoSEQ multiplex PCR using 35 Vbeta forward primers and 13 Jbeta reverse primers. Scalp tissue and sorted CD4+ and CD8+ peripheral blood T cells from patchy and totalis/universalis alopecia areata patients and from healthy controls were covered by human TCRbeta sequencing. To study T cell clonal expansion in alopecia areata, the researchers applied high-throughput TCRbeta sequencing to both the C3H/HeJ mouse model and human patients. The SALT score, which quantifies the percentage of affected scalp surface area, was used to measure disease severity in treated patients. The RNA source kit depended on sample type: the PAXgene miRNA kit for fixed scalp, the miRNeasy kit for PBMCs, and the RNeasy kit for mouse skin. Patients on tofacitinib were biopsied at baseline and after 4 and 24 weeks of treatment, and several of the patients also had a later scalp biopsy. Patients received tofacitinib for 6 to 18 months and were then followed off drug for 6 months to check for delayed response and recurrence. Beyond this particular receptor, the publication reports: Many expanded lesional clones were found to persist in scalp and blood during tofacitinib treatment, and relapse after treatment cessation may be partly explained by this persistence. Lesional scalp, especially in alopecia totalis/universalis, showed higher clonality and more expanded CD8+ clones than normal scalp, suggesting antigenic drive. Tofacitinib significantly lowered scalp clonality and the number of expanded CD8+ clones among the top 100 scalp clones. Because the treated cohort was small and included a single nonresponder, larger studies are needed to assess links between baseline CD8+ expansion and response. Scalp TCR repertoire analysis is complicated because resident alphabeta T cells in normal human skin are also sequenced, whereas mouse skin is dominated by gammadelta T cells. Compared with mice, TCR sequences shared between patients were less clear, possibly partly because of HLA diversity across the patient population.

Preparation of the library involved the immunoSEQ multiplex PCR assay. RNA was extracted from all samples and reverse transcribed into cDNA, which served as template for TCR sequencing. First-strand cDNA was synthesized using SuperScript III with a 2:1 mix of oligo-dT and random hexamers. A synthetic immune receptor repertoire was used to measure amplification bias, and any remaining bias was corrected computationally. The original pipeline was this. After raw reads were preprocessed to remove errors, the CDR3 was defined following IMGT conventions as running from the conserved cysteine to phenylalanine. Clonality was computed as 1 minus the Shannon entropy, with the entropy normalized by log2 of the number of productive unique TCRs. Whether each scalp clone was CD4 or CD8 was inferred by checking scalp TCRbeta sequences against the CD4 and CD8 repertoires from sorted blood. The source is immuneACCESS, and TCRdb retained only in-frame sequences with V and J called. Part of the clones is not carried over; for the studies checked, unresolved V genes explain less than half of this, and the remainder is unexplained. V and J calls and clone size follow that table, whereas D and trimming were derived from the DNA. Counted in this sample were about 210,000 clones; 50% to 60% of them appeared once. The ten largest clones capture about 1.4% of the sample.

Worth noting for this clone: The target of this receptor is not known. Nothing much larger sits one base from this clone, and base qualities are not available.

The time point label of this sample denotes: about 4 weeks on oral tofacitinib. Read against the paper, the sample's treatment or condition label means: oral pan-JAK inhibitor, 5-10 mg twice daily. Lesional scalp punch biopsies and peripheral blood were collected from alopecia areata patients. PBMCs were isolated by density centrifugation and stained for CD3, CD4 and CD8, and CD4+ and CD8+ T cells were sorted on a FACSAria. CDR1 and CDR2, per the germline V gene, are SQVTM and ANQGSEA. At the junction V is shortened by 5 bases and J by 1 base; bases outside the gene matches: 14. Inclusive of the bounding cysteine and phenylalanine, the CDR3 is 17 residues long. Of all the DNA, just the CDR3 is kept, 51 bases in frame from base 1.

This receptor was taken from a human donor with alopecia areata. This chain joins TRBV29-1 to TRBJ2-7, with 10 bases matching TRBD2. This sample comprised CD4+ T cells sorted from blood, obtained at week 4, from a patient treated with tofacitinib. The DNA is TGCAGCGTTTGGGGTAGCGGGGGGTTCGATTCATCCTACGAGCAGTACTTC. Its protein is CSVWGSGGFDSSYEQYF.